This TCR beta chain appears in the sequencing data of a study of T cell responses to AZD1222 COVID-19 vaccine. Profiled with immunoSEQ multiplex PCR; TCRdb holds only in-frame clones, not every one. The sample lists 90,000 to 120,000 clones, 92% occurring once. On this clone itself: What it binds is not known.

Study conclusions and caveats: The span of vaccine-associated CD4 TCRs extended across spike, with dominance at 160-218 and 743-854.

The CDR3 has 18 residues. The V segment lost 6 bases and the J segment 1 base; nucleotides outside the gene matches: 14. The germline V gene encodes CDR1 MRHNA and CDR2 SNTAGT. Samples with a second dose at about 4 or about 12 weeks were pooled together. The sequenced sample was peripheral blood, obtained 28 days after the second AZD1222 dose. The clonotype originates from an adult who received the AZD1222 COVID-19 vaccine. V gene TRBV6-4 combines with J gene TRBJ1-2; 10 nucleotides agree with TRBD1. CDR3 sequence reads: CASSRKSRGQGDNYGYTF. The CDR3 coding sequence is TGTGCCAGCAGCAGAAAGAGTCGTGGACAGGGGGATAACTATGGCTACACCTTC.